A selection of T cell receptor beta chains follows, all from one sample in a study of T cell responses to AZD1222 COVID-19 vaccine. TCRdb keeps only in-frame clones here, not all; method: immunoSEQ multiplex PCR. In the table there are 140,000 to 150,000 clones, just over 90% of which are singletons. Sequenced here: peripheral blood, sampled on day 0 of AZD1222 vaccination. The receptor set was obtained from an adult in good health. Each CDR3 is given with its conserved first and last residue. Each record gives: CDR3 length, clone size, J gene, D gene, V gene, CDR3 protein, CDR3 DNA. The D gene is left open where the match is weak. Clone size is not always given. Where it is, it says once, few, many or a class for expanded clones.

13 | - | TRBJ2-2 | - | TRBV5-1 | CASSSARQGELFF | TGCGCCAGCAGCTCTGCTCGACAGGGGGAGCTGTTTTTT
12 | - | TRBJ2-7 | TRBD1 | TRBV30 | CAWGDSSYEQYF | TGTGCCTGGGGGGACAGCTCCTACGAGCAGTACTTC
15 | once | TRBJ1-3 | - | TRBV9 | CASSAAARSGNTIYF | TGTGCCAGCAGCGCTGCAGCGCGCTCTGGAAACACCATATATTTT
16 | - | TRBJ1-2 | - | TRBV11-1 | CASSFRGHSTNYGYTF | TGTGCCAGCAGCTTTAGAGGACACTCTACTAACTATGGCTACACCTTC
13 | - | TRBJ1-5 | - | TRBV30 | CAWRAQGNQPQHF | TGTGCCTGGAGGGCACAGGGAAATCAGCCCCAGCATTTT
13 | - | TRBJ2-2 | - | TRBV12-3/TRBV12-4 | CASSLRAFGELFF | TGTGCCAGCAGTTTGAGGGCGTTCGGGGAGCTGTTTTTT
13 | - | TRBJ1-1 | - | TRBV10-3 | CAISAGANTEAFF | TGTGCCATCAGTGCAGGGGCGAACACTGAAGCTTTCTTT
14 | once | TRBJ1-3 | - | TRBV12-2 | CASRFRDSGNTIYF | TGTGCAAGTCGCTTCAGAGATTCTGGAAACACCATATATTTT
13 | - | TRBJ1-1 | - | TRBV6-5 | CASSYGGLTEAFF | TGTGCCAGCAGTTACGGGGGCCTCACTGAAGCTTTCTTT
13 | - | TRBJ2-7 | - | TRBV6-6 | CASSGQAEQKQYF | TGTGCCAGCAGTGGGCAGGCAGAGCAGAAGCAGTACTTC
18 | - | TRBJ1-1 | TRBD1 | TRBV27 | CASSPASLYRGQNTEAFF | TGTGCCAGCAGTCCTGCAAGCCTTTACAGGGGGCAGAACACTGAAGCTTTCTTT
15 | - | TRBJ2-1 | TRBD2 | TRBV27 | CASSPRVAGDGEQFF | TGTGCCAGCAGTCCCAGAGTAGCGGGGGACGGTGAGCAGTTCTTC
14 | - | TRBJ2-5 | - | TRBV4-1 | CASSQDMDQETQYF | TGCGCCAGCAGCCAAGATATGGATCAAGAGACCCAGTACTTC
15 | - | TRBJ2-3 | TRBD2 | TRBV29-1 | CSVRRGGARTDTQYF | TGCAGCGTCCGTCGGGGGGGCGCCCGCACAGATACGCAGTATTTT
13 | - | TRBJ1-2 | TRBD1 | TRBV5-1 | CASSSGQGHGYTF | TGCGCCAGCAGCTCGGGACAGGGTCATGGCTACACCTTC
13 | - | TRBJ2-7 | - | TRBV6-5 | CASRSLATYEQYF | TGTGCCAGCAGATCCCTTGCGACCTACGAGCAGTACTTC
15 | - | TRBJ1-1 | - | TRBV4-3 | CASSQETGENTEAFF | TGCGCCAGCAGCCAAGAGACAGGAGAAAACACTGAAGCTTTCTTT
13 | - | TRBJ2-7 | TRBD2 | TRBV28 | CASSLAGGREQYF | TGTGCCAGCAGTTTAGCGGGGGGTCGCGAGCAGTACTTC
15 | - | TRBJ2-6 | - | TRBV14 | CASSTGSSGANVLTF | TGTGCCAGCAGCACAGGAAGCTCTGGGGCCAACGTCCTGACTTTC
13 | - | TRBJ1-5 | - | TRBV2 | CASTDSIYQPQHF | TGTGCCAGCACGGACAGTATCTATCAGCCCCAGCATTTT
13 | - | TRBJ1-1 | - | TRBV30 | CAWSADENTEAFF | TGTGCCTGGAGCGCCGACGAGAACACTGAAGCTTTCTTT
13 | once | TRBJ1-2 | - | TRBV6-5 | CASKDNQAYGYTF | TGTGCCAGCAAAGACAACCAGGCCTATGGCTACACCTTC
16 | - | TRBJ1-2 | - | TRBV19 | CASRLSARAVRYGYTF | TGTGCCAGTCGTCTCTCTGCCAGGGCCGTCCGCTATGGCTACACCTTC
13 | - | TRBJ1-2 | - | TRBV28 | CASSLAGDRGYTF | TGTGCCAGCAGTTTGGCGGGGGATCGCGGCTACACCTTC
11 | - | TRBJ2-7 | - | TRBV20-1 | CSAVSSYEQYF | TGCAGTGCTGTATCCTCCTACGAGCAGTACTTC
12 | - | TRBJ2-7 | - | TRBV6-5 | CASRGAREEQYF | TGTGCCAGCAGGGGGGCCCGAGAGGAGCAGTACTTC
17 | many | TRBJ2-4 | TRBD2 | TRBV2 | CASRPPSGAGQKNIQYF | TGTGCCAGCAGACCCCCGTCGGGAGCGGGGCAGAAAAACATTCAGTACTTC
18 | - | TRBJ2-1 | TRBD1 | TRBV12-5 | CASGLATRGRGRGNEQFF | TGTGCTAGTGGTTTGGCAACCAGGGGGCGCGGCCGTGGCAATGAGCAGTTCTTC
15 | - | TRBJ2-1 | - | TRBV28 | CASASAGEGYNEQFF | TGTGCCAGCGCTAGCGCGGGTGAGGGGTACAATGAGCAGTTCTTC
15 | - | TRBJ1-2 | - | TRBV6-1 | CASSEHQLANYGYTF | TGTGCCAGCAGTGAACACCAGCTAGCTAACTATGGCTACACCTTC
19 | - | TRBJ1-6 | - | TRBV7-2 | CASSLVISGKSSYNSPLHF | TGTGCCAGCAGCTTAGTGATAAGCGGCAAGAGCTCCTATAATTCACCCCTCCACTTT
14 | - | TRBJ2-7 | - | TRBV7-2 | CASSDPGTGNEQYF | TGTGCCAGCAGCGATCCCGGGACGGGGAACGAGCAGTACTTC
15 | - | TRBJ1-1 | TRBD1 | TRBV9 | CASSGGQGLNTEAFF | TGTGCCAGCAGCGGAGGACAGGGCTTGAACACTGAAGCTTTCTTT
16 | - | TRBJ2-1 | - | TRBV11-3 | CASSSIVGGPHNEQFF | TGTGCCAGCAGCTCAATTGTCGGGGGGCCCCACAATGAGCAGTTCTTC
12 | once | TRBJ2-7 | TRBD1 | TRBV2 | CASKDRGFEQYF | TGTGCCAGCAAGGACAGGGGGTTCGAGCAGTACTTC
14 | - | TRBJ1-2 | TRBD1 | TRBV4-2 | CASSQGDRNYGYTF | TGTGCCAGCAGCCAAGGGGACAGGAACTATGGCTACACCTTC
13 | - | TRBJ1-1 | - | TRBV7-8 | CASSWGRDTEAFF | TGTGCCAGCAGCTGGGGTAGGGACACTGAAGCTTTCTTT
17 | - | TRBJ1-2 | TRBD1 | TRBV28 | CASSPPGQGWVNYGYTF | TGTGCCAGCAGCCCACCGGGACAGGGCTGGGTCAACTATGGCTACACCTTC
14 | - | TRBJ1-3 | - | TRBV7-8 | CASSLSSGGNTIYF | TGTGCCAGCAGCTTAAGTTCCGGGGGAAACACCATATATTTT
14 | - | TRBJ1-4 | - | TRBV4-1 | CASSQVLPNEKLFF | TGCGCCAGCAGCCAAGTCTTACCTAATGAAAAACTGTTTTTT
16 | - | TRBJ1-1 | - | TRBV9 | CASSVGSGAMNTEAFF | TGTGCCAGCAGCGTAGGCTCAGGGGCCATGAACACTGAAGCTTTCTTT
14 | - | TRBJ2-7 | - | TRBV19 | CASSRGVRSYEQYF | TGTGCCAGTAGTAGAGGGGTTCGTTCCTACGAGCAGTACTTC
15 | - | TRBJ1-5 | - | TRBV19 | CASSIGQISNQPQHF | TGTGCCAGTAGTATAGGACAGATTAGCAATCAGCCCCAGCATTTT
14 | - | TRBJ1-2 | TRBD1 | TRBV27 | CASRFAGGSRGYTF | TGTGCCAGCAGATTTGCAGGGGGCTCTCGTGGCTACACCTTC
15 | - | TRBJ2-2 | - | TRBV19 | CASKTGTTNTGELFF | TGTGCCAGTAAGACCGGGACAACGAACACCGGGGAGCTGTTTTTT
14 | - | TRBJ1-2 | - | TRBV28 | CASSPLRGLDGYTF | TGTGCCAGCAGTCCTCTCCGGGGTTTAGATGGCTACACCTTC
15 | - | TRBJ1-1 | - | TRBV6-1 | CASSEVRTAEAEAFF | TGTGCCAGCAGTGAAGTGAGGACAGCTGAGGCTGAAGCTTTCTTT
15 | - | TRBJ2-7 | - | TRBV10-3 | CALNHLDKSANEQYF | TGTGCCTTAAACCATCTGGACAAATCAGCCAACGAGCAGTACTTC
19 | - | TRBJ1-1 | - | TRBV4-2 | CASSQDKLGRVYMNTEAFF | TGTGCCAGCAGCCAAGATAAGTTAGGCAGGGTCTATATGAACACTGAAGCTTTCTTT
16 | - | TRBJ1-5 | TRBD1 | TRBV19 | CASSRRTGASNQPQHF | TGTGCCAGTAGTCGGAGGACAGGGGCTAGCAATCAGCCCCAGCATTTT
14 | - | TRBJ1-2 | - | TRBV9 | CASSVQGLGYGYTF | TGTGCCAGCAGCGTACAGGGCCTAGGCTATGGCTACACCTTC
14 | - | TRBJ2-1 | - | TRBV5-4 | CASSSRTGEDEQFF | TGTGCCAGCAGCTCGCGGACTGGGGAAGATGAGCAGTTCTTC